Detailed here is one TCR beta chain. What it recognizes is unknown. This PCR relied on a set of 60 Vbeta primers and 13 Jbeta primers. This table comes from immunoSEQ multiplex PCR, and its TCRdb copy is limited to in-frame clones, with some not included. The sample has approximately 170,000 clones; over 60% are singletons. The data derive from a study of cytomegalovirus exposure and HLA in healthy donors. Findings of the study overall: Across donors, most TCRs were seen rarely, yet some public ones were widespread.

V trimming: 4 bases; J trimming: 6 bases; junction bases outside the gene matches: 13. The CDR3 runs 17 residues. Germline loops: CDR1 SGHDT, CDR2 YYEEEE. The receptor's source is a female donor in good health and CMV-seronegative. The specimen sequenced was PBMCs. The chain carries TRBV5-6 and TRBJ2-5; 12 nucleotides agree with TRBD2. The CDR3 DNA follows: TGTGCCAGCAGCCCAAGACTAGCGGGAGAGGTGATAAAGACCCAGTACTTC. This translates into CASSPRLAGEVIKTQYF.